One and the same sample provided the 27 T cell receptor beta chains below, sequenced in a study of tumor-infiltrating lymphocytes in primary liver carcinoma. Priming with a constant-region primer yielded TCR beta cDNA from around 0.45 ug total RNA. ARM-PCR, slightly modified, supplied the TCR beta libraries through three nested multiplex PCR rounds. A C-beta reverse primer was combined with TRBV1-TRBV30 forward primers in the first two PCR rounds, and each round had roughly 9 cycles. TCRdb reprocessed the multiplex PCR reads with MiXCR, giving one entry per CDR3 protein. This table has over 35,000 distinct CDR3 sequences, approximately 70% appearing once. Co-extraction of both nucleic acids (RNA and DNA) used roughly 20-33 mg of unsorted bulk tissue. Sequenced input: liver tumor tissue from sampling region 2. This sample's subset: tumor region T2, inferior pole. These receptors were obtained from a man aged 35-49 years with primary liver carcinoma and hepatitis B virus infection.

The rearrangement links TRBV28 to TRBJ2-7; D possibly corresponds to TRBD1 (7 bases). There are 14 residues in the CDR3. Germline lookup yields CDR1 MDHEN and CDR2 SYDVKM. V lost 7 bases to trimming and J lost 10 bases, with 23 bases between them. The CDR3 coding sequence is TGTGCCAGCACTCGGAGGGGGCTTCCCAGCGATCAGTACTTC. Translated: CASTRRGLPSDQYF.

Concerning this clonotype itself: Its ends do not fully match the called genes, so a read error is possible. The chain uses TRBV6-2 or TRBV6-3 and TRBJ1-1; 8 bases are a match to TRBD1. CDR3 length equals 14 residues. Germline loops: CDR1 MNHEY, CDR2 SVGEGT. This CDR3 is CTSSYSTGVAEAFF. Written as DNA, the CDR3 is TGTACCAGCAGTTACTCGACAGGGGTCGCTGAAGCTTTCTTT.

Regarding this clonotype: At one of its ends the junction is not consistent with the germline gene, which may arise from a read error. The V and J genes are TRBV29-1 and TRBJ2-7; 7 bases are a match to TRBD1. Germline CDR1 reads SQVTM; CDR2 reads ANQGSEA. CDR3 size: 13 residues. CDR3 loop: CSVAPTGFHEQYF. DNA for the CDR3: TGCAGTGTTGCCCCGACAGGGTTCCACGAGCAGTATTTC.

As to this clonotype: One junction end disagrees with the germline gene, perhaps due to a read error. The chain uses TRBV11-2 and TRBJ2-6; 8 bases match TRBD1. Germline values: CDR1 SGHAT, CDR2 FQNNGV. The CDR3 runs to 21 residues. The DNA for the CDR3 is TGTGCTAGCAGCATGGGGAGAGACAGGGGCATCTCCCTCTCTGGGGCCAACCTCCTGACTTTC. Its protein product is CASSMGRDRGISLSGANLLTF.

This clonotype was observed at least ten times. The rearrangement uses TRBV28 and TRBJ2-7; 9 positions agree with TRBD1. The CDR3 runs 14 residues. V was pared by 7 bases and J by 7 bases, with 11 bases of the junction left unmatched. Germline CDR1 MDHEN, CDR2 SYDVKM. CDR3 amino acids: CASNRPGTGKEQYF. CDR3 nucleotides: TGTGCCAGCAATAGACCCGGGACAGGGAAAGAGCAGTACTTC.

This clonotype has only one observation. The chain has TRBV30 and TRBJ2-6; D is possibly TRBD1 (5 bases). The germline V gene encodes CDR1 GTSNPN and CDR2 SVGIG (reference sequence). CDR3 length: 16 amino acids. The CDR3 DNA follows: TGTGACTTGAGTGTATGGGCAGGGTCTGGGGCCAACGTCCTGACTTTC. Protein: CDLSVWAGSGANVLTF. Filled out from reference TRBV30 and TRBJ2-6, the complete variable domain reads SQTIHQWPATLVQPVGSPLSLECTVEGTSNPNLYWYRQAAGRGLQLLFYSVGIGQISSEVPQNLSASRPQDRQFILSSKKLLLSDSGFYLCDLSVWAGSGANVLTFGAGSRLTVL.

The chain's CDR3 is CVSNPAGGNSEQYF. In DNA, the CDR3 is TGTGTTAGCAATCCCGCCGGGGGTAATAGCGAGCAGTACTTC. V usage is TRBV11-2 and J usage is TRBJ2-7, with D possibly TRBD2 on 6 matching bases. The germline V gene encodes CDR1 SGHAT and CDR2 FQNNGV. The length of the CDR3 is 14 residues.

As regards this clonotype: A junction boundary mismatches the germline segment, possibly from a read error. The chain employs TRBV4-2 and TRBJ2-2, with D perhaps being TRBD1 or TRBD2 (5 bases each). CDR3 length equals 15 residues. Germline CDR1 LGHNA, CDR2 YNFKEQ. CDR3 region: CASNQGVEGIGELFF. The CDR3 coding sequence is TGTGCCAGCAACCAAGGGGTAGAAGGCATCGGGGAGCTGTTCTTT.

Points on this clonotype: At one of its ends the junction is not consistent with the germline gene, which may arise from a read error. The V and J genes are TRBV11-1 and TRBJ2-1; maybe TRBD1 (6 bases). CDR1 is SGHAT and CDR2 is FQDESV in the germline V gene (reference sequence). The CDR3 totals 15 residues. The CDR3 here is CASSFQGPLDNGQFF. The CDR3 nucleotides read TGTGCCAGTAGCTTCCAGGGGCCGCTGGACAATGGGCAGTTCTTC.

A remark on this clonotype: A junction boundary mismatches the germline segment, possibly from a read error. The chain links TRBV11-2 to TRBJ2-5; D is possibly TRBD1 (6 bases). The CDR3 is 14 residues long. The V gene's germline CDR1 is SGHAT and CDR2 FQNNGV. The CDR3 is CPSSLYRDRETQYF. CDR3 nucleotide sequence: TGTCCCAGCAGCTTATACAGGGATAGGGAGACCCAATACTTC.

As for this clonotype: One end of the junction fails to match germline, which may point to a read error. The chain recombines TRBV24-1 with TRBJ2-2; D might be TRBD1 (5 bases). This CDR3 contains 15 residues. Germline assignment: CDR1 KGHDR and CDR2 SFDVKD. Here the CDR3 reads CATSEGDYDTEELFF. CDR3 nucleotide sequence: TGTGCCACGAGTGAAGGGGATTACGACACCGAGGAACTGTTTTTT.

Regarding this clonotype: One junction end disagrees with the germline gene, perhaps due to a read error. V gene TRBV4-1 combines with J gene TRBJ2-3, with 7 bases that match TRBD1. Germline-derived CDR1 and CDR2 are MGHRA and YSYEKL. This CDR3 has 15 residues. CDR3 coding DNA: TGCGCCAGCAGCCATGGACGAGGGGGCGCAGATATGCAGTATTTT. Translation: CASSHGRGGADMQYF.

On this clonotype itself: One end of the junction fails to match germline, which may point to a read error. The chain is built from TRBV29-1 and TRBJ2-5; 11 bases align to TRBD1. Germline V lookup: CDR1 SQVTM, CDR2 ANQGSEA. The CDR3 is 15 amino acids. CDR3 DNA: TGCAGCGTTGAAGCGGACAGGGGGCAAGCAGAGGCCCAGTATTTC. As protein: CSVEADRGQAEAQYF.

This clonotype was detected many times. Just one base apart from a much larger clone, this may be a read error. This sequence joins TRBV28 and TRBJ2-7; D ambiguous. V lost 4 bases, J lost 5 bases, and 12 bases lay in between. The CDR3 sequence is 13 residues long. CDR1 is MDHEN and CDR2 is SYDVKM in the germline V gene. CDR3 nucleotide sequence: TGTGCCAGCAGTTCGTCATCAAACCACGAGCAGTACTTC. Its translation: CASSSSSNHEQYF.

CDR3 nucleotides: TGTGCCAGCAGCTTAAGACTAGCAGGTGGCTCGAACGAAACCCAGTACTTC. This sequence encodes CASSLRLAGGSNETQYF. The chain couples TRBV11-2 to TRBJ2-5; 7 nucleotides line up with TRBD2. CDR1 SGHAT and CDR2 FQNNGV come from the germline V gene. The ends lost 2 bases at V and 8 bases at J; junction bases unmatched: 17. The CDR3 is 17 amino acids.

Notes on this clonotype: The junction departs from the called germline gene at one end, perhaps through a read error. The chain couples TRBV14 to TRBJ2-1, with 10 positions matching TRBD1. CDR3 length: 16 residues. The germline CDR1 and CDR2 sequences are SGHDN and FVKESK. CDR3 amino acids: CASSYSTGGVVHEQIF. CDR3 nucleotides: TGTGCCAGCAGCTACTCGACAGGGGGCGTTGTCCATGAGCAGATCTTC.

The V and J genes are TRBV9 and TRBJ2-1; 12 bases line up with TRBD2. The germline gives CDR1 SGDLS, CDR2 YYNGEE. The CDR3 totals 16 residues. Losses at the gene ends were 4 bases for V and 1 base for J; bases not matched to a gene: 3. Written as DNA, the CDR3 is TGTGCCAGCAGCCCCGGGACTAGCGGGTCCTACAATGAGCAGTTCTTC. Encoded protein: CASSPGTSGSYNEQFF.

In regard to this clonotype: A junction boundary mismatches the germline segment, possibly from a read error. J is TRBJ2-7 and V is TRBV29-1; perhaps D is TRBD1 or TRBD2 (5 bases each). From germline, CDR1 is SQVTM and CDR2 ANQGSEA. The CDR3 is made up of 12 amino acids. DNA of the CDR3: TGCAGCGTTGTAGAGGGGCTCTACGAGCAATGCTTC. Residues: CSVVEGLYEQCF.

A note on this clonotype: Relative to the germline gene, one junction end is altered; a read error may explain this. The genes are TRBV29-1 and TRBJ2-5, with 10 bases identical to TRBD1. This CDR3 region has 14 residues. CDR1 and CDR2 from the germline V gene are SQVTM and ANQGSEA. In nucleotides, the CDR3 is TGCATCGTTGATTCCGGGACAGGGGAAGAGACCCAATACTTC. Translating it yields CIVDSGTGEETQYF.

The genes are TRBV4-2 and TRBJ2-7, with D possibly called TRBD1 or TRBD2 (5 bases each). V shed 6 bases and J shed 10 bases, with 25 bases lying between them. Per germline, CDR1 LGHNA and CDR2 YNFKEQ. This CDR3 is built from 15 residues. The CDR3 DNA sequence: TGTGCCAGCAGTCGAACTCCTGGGGTTGAAGGGGACCAGTACTTC. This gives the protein CASSRTPGVEGDQYF.

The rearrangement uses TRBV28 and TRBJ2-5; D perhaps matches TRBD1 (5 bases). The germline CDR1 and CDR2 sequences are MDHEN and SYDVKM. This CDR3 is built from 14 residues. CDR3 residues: CGTSFLGDADTQYF. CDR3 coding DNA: TGTGGCACCAGTTTTCTAGGGGATGCGGATACCCAGTACTTC.

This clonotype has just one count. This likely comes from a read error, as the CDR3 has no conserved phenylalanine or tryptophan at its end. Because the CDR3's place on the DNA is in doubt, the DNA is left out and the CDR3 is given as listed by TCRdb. The CDR3 region is CASRGGLAGLYGQSL. This rearrangement joins TRBV6-1 to TRBJ2-1; TRBD2 is the table's D call and was not checked against the DNA. The length of the CDR3 is 15 amino acids, counting both ends. The germline V gene has CDR1 MNHNS and CDR2 SASEGT.

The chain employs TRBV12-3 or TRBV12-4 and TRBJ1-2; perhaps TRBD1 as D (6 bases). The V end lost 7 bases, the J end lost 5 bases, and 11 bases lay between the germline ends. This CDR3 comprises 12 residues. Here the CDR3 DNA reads TGTGCCAGCATCATAGGGGGTTATGGCTACACCTTC. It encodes CASIIGGYGYTF.

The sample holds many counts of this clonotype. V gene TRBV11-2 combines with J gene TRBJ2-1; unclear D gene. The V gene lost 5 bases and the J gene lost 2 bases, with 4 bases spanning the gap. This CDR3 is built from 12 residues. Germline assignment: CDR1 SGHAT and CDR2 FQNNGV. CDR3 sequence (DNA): TGTGCCAGCAGCAGAGCCTACAATGAGCAGTTCTTC. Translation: CASSRAYNEQFF.

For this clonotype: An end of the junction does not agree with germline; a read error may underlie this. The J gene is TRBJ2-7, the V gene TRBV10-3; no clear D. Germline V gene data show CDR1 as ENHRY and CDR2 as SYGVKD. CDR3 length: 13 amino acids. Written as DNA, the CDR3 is TGTGCCATCAGTCGCGGCGACTCCCAGGAGCAGCACTTC. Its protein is CAISRGDSQEQHF.

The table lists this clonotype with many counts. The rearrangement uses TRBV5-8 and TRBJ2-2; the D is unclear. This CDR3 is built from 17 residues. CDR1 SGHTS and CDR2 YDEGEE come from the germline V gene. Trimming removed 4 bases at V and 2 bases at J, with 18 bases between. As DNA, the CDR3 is TGTGCCAGCAGCCCTTGGGCGTCAGCCACTAACACCGGGGAGCTGTTTTTT. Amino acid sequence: CASSPWASATNTGELFF.

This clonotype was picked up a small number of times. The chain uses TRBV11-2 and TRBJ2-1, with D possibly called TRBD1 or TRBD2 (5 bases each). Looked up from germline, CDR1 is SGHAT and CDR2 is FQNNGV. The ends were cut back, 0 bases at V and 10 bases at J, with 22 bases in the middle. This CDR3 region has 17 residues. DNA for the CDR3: TGTGCCAGCAGCTTAGATAGGGGCAGGAGGTTCTACGACGAGCAGTTCTTC. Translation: CASSLDRGRRFYDEQFF.